This T cell receptor beta chain emerged from a study of T cell clonality in common variable immunodeficiency. Findings and caveats of the study: Reportedly, TCR beta sequences from common variable immunodeficiency showed fewer deletions and N-nucleotide insertions.

Produced via immunoSEQ multiplex PCR; TCRdb's table is partial and in-frame only. The repertoire consists of 35,000 to 50,000 clones, none detected only once. The V and J ends lost 7 bases and 5 bases respectively, with 15 bases between them. The CDR3 sequence is 14 residues long. This clone has a count of ten or more. The antigen remains unidentified. Read sequence stops 3 residues before the CDR3 end, and the germline J gene provides the missing end. Both groups were predominantly of Caucasian heritage. The V and J genes are TRBV12-3 or TRBV12-4 and TRBJ2-1; a possible D gene is TRBD2 (6 bases). The sample taken for sequencing was peripheral blood mononuclear cells. The sequence derives from a person aged 18 to 69 in good health. The part of the CDR3 DNA that was read is TGTGCCAGCACCACAACGGGGGTCCACAATGAG. Encoded protein: CASTTTGVHNE. The entire CDR3 is CASTTTGVHNEQFF.